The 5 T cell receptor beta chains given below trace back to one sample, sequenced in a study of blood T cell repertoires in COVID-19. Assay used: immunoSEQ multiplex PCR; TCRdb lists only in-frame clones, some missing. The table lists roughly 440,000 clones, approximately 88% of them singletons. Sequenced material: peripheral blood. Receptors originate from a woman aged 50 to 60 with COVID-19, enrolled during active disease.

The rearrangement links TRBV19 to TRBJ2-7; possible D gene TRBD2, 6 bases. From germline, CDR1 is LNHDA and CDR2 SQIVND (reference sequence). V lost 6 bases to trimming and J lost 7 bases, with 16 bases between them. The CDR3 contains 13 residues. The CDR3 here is CASSGAGRLEQYF. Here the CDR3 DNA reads TGTGCCAGTAGCGGGGCAGGGAGGTTGGAGCAGTACTTC.

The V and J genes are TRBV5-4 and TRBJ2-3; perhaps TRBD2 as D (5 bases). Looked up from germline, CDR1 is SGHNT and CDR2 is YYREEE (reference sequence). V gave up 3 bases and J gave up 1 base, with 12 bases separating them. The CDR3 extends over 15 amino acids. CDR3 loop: CASSYSIGGTDTQYF. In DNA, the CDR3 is TGTGCCAGCAGCTACTCGATCGGGGGCACAGATACGCAGTATTTT.

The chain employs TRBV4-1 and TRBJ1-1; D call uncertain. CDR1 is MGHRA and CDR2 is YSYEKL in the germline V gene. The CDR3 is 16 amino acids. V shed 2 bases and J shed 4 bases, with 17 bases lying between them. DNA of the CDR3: TGCGCCAGCAGCCAACTAAGGGAGGGAAGCGGCACTGAAGCTTTCTTT. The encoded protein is CASSQLREGSGTEAFF.

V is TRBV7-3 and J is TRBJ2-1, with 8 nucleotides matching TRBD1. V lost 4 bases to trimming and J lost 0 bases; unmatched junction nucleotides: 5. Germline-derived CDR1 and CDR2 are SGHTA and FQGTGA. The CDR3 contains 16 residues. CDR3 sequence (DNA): TGTGCCAGCAGCTCAGGGACAGGTGGCTCCTACAATGAGCAGTTCTTC. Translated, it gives CASSSGTGGSYNEQFF. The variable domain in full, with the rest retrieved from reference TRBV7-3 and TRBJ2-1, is GAGVSQTPSNKVTEKGKYVELRCDPISGHTALYWYRQSLGQGPEFLIYFQGTGAADDSGLPNDRFFAVRPEGSVSTLKIQRTERGDSAVYLCASSSGTGGSYNEQFFGPGTRLTVL.

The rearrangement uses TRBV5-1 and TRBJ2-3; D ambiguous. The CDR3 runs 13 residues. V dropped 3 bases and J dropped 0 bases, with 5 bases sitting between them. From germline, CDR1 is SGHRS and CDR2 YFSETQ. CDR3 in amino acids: CASSWASTDTQYF. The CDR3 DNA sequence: TGCGCCAGCAGCTGGGCTAGCACAGATACGCAGTATTTT.